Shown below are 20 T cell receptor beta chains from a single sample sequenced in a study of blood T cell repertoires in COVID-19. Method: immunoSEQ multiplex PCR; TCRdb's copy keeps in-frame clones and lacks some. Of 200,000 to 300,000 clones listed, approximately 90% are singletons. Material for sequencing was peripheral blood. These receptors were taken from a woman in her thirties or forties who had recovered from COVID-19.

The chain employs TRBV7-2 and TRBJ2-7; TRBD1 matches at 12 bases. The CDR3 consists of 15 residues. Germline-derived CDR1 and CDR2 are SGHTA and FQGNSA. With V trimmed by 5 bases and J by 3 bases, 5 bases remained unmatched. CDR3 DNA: TGTGCCAGCAGCCGGGACAGGGGGCCTATCTACGAGCAGTACTTC. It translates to CASSRDRGPIYEQYF.

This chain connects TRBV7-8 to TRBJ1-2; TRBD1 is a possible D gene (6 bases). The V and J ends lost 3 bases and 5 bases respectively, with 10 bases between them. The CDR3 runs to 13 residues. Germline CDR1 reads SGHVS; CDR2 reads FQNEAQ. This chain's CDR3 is CASSLGQGYGYTF. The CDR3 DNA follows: TGTGCCAGCAGCTTGGGGCAGGGGTATGGCTACACCTTC.

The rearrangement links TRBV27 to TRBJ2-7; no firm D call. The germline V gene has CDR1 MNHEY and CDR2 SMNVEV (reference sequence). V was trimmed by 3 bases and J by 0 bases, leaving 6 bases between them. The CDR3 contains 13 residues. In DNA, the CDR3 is TGTGCCAGCAGTTTGCAGTCCTCCTACGAGCAGTACTTC. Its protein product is CASSLQSSYEQYF.

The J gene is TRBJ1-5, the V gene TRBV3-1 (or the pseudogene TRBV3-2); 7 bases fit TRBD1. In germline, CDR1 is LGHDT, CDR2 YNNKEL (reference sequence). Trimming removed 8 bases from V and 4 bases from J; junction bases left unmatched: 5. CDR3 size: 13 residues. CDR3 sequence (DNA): TGTGCCAGCGGAGGGGGACAGAATCAGCCCCAGCATTTT. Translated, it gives CASGGGQNQPQHF.

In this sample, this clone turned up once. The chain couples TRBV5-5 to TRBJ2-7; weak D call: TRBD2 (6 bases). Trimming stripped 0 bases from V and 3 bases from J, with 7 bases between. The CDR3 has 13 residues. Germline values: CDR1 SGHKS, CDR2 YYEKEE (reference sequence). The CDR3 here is CASSLDGSYEQYV. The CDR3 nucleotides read TGTGCCAGCAGCTTGGACGGGAGCTACGAGCAGTACGTC.

The CDR3 sequence is CASSHAAGTNYGYTF. Written as DNA, the CDR3 is TGTGCCAGCAGTCACGCGGCGGGGACTAACTATGGCTACACCTTC. V gene TRBV6-5 combines with J gene TRBJ1-2; no definite D call. Germline loops: CDR1 MNHEY, CDR2 SVGAGI. V was pared by 5 bases and J by 0 bases, with 13 bases between. The CDR3 spans 15 residues.

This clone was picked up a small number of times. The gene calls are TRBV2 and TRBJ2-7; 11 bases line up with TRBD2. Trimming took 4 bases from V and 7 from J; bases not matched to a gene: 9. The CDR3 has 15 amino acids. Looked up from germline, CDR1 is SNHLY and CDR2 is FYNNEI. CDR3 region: CASSGGSGRAREQYV. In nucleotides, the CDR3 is TGTGCCAGCAGTGGAGGTAGCGGGAGGGCGCGGGAGCAGTACGTC.

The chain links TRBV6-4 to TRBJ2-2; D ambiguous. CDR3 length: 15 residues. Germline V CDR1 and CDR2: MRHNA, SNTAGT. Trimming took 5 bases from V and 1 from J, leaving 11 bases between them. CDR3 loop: CASSLKAENTGELFF. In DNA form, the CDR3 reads TGTGCCAGCAGTCTCAAAGCCGAGAACACCGGGGAGCTGTTTTTT.

The chain's CDR3 is CASSLGLSDPKSYEQYV. Written as DNA, the CDR3 is TGCGCCAGCAGCCTGGGGTTGAGCGACCCGAAGTCCTACGAGCAGTACGTC. J is TRBJ2-7 and V is TRBV5-1; unclear D gene. CDR3 size: 17 residues. Germline CDR1 SGHRS, CDR2 YFSETQ. Trimming took off 4 bases at V and 1 base at J, with 21 bases between the two ends.

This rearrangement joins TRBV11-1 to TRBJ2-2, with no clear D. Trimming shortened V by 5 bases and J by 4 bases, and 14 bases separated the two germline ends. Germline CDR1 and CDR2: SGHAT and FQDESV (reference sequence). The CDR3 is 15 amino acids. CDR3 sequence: CASSLGQPGTGELFF. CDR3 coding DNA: TGTGCCAGCAGCCTAGGCCAGCCGGGCACCGGGGAGCTGTTTTTT.

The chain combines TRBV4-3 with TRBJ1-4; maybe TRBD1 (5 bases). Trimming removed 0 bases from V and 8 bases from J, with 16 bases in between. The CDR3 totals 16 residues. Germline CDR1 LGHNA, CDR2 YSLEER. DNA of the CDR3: TGCGCCAGCAGCCAAGATCTGGCAGGGCGGCGGGAAAAACTGTTTTTT. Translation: CASSQDLAGRREKLFF.

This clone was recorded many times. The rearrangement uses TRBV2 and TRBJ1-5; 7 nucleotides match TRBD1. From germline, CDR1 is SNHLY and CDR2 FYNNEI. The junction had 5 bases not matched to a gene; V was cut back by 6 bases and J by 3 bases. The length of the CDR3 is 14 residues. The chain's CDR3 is CASSPDRDNQPQHF. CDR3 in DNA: TGTGCCAGCAGCCCCGACAGGGACAATCAGCCCCAGCATTTT.

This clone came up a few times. CDR3 region: CATPDSLNSPLHF. As DNA, the CDR3 is TGTGCCACCCCCGACAGCCTTAATTCACCCCTCCACTTT. The V and J genes are TRBV2 and TRBJ1-6, with a possible D match to TRBD1 (5 bases). The CDR3 extends over 13 amino acids. V was cut by 10 bases and J by 6 bases, with 13 bases left in between. The germline V gene has CDR1 SNHLY and CDR2 FYNNEI. Combining the CDR3 with reference TRBV2 and TRBJ1-6 gives the whole variable domain EPEVTQTPSHQVTQMGQEVILRCVPISNHLYFYWYRQILGQKVEFLVSFYNNEISEKSEIFDDQFSVERPDGSNFTLKIRSTKLEDSAMYFCATPDSLNSPLHFGNGTRLTVT.

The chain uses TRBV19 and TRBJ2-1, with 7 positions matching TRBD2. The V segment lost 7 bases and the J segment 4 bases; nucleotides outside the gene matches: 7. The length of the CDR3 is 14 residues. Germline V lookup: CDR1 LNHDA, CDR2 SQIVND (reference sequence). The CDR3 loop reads CASMGGSRYNEQFF. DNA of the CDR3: TGTGCCAGTATGGGCGGGAGTAGGTACAATGAGCAGTTCTTC.

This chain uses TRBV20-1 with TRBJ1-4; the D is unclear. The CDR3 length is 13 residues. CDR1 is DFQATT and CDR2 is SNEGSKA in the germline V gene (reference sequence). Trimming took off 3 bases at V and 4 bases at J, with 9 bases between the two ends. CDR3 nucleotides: TGCAGTGCTAGTTTGGAGATTAATGAAAAACTGTTTTTT. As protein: CSASLEINEKLFF.

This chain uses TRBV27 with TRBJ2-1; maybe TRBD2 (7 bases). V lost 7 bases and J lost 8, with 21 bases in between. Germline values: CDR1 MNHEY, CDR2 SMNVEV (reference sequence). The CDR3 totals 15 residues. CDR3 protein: CASTGLGEGGDEQFF. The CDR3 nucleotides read TGTGCCAGCACGGGGTTGGGGGAGGGGGGGGATGAGCAGTTCTTC.

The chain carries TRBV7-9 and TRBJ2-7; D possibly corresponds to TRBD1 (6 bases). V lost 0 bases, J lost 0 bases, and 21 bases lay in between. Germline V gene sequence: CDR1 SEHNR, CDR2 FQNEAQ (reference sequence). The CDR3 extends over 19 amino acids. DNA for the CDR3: TGTGCCAGCAGCTTAGCCCCTGTGGGGGCCGCCGCCCGCTCCTACGAGCAGTACTTC. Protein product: CASSLAPVGAAARSYEQYF.

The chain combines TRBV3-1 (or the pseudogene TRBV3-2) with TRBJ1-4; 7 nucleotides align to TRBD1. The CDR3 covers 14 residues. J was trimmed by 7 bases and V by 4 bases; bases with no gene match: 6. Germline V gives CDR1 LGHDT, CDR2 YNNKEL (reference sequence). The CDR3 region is CASSRRTGPEKLFF. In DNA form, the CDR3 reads TGTGCCAGCAGCCGGAGGACAGGACCTGAAAAACTGTTTTTT.

CDR3 DNA sequence: TGTGCCAGCAGGCGAAGGGGCTATGGCTACACCTTC. The encoded protein is CASRRRGYGYTF. The V and J genes are TRBV6-5 and TRBJ1-2; D might be TRBD1 (5 bases). V shed 6 bases and J shed 4 bases, with 9 bases lying between them. The CDR3 loop spans 12 amino acids. Germline lookup yields CDR1 MNHEY and CDR2 SVGAGI.

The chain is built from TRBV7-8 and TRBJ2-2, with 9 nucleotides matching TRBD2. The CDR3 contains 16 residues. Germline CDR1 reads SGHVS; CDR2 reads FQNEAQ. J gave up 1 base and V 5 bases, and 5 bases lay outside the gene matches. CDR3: CASSPRTSENTGELFF. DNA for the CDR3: TGTGCCAGCAGCCCACGGACTAGCGAGAACACCGGGGAGCTGTTTTTT.